This T cell receptor beta chain was found in a study of sequential checkpoint blockade in melanoma. Across the whole study: Maintenance nivolumab came after either treatment sequence.

The treatment: randomized to nivolumab then ipilimumab (arm A) or the reverse (arm B). Germline trimming cut 6 bases from V and 5 bases from J; bases unmatched to any gene: 12. The CDR3 has 16 amino acids. Germline CDR1 is KGHSH and CDR2 is LQKENI. The method was immunoSEQ multiplex PCR; TCRdb's version includes in-frame clones alone and lacks a portion of them. The table includes 40,000 or so clones, about four fifths detected once. The sequence was collected from a human donor with melanoma. The chain uses TRBV18 and TRBJ1-1, with 10 nucleotides matching TRBD1. The material was CD8+ T cells sorted from blood (inferred from file names), obtained from a patient given nivolumab and ipilimumab in sequence. The CDR3 DNA sequence: TGTGCCAGCTCCCTCGGACAGGGGGTGGTTAGGACTGAAGCTTTCTTT. Translating gives CASSLGQGVVRTEAFF.